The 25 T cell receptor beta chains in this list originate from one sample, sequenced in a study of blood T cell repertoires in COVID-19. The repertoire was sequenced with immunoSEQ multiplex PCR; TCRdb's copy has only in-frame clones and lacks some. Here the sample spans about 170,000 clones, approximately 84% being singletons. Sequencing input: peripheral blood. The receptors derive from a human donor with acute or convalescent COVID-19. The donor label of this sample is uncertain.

The CDR3 protein is CASSQTLGLSPLHF. The CDR3 nucleotides read TGTGCCAGCAGCCAAACGCTGGGGCTTTCACCCCTCCACTTT. This chain links TRBV3-1 (or the pseudogene TRBV3-2) with TRBJ1-6; TRBD1 is a possible D gene (5 bases). The germline gives CDR1 LGHDT, CDR2 YNNKEL (reference sequence). V was pared by 2 bases and J by 9 bases, with 11 bases between. The CDR3 consists of 14 residues.

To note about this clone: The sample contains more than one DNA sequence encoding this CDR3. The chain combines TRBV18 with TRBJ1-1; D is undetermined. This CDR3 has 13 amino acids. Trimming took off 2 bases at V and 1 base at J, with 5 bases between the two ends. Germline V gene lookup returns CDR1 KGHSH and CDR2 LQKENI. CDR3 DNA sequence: TGTGCCAGCTCACCAGAGGGGAACACTGAAGCTTTCTTT. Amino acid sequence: CASSPEGNTEAFF.

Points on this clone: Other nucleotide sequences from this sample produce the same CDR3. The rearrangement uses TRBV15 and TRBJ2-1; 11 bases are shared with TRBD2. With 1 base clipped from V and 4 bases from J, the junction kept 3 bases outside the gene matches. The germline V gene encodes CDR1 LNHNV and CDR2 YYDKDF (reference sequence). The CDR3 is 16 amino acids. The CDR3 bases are TGTGCCACCAGCAGAGGAACTAGCGGGGGATACAATGAGCAGTTCTTC. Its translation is CATSRGTSGGYNEQFF. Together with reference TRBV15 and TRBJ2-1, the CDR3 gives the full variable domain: DAMVIQNPRYQVTQFGKPVTLSCSQTLNHNVMYWYQQKSSQAPKLLFHYYDKDFNNEADTPDNFQSRRPNTSFCFLDIRSPGLGDTAMYLCATSRGTSGGYNEQFFGPGTRLTVL.

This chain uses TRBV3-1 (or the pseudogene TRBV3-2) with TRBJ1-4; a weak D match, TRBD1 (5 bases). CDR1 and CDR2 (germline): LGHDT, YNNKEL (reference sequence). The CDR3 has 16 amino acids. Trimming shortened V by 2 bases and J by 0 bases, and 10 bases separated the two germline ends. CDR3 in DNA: TGTGCCAGCAGCCAAACGGACACTGCAACTAATGAAAAACTGTTTTTT. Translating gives CASSQTDTATNEKLFF.

Here the CDR3 DNA reads TGTGCCAGCAGCCGTGCGGGGGCCGCCCCCATCGAGCAGTACTTC. Translated, it gives CASSRAGAAPIEQYF. V gene TRBV3-1 (or the pseudogene TRBV3-2) combines with J gene TRBJ2-7; maybe TRBD2 (7 bases). CDR3 length equals 15 residues. V was trimmed by 4 bases and J by 6 bases, leaving 19 bases between them. Germline-derived CDR1 and CDR2 are LGHDT and YNNKEL (reference sequence).

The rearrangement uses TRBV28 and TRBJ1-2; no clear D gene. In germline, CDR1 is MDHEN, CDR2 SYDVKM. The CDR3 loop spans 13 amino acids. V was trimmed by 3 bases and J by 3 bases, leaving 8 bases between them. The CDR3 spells CASSLWSDYGYTF. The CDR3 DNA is TGTGCCAGCAGTTTGTGGTCGGACTATGGCTACACCTTC.

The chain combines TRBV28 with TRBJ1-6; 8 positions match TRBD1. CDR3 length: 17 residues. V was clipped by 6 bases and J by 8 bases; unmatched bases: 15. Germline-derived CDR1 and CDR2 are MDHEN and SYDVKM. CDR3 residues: CASRPLDRGSWDSPLHF. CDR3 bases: TGTGCCAGCAGGCCACTCGACAGGGGTAGTTGGGATTCACCCCTCCACTTT. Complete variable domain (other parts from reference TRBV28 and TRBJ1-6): DVKVTQSSRYLVKRTGEKVFLECVQDMDHENMFWYRQDPGLGLRLIYFSYDVKMKEKGDIPEGYSVSREKKERFSLILESASTNQTSMYLCASRPLDRGSWDSPLHFGNGTRLTVT.

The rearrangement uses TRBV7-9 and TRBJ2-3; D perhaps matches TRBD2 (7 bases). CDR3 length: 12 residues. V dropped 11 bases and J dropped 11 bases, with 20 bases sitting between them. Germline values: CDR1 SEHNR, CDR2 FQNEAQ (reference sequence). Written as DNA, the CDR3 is TGTGCCTTTCAATCCGGGGGGCCTTTGCAGTATTTT. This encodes CAFQSGGPLQYF.

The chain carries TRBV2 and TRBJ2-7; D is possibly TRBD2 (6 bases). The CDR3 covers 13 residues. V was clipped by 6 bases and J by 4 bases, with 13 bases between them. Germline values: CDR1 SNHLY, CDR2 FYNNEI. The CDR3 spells CASSRGKIYEQYF. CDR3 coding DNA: TGTGCCAGCAGCCGGGGGAAAATTTACGAGCAGTACTTC.

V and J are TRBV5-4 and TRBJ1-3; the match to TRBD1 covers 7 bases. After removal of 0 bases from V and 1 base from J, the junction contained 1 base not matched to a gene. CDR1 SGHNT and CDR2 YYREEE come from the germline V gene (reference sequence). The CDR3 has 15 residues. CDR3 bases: TGTGCCAGCAGCTTGGAACAGGGGTCTGGAAACACCATATATTTT. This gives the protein CASSLEQGSGNTIYF. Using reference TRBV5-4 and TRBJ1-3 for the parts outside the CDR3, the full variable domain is ETGVTQSPTHLIKTRGQQVTLRCSSQSGHNTVSWYQQALGQGPQFIFQYYREEENGRGNFPPRFSGLQFPNYSSELNVNALELDDSALYLCASSLEQGSGNTIYFGEGSWLTVV.

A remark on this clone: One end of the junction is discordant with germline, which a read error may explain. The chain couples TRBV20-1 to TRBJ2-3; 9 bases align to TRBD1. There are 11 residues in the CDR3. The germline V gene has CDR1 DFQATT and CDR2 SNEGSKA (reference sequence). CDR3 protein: CGQGRTDTQYF. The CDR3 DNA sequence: TGTGGACAGGGGAGAACAGATACGCAGTATTTT.

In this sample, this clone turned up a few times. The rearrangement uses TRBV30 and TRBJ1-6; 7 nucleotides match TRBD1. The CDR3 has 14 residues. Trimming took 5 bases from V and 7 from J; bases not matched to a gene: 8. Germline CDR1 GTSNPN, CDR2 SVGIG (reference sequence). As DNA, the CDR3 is TGTGCCTGGGCCAGGGGGGAATACAATTCACCCCTCCACTTT. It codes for CAWARGEYNSPLHF. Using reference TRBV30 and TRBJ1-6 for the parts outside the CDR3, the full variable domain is SQTIHQWPATLVQPVGSPLSLECTVEGTSNPNLYWYRQAAGRGLQLLFYSVGIGQISSEVPQNLSASRPQDRQFILSSKKLLLSDSGFYLCAWARGEYNSPLHFGNGTRLTVT.

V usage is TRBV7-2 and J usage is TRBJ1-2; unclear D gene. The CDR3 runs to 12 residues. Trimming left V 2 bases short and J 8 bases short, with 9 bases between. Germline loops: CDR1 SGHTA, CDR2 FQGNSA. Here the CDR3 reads CASSLYPGGYTF. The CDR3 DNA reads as TGTGCCAGCAGCTTATACCCGGGAGGCTACACCTTC.

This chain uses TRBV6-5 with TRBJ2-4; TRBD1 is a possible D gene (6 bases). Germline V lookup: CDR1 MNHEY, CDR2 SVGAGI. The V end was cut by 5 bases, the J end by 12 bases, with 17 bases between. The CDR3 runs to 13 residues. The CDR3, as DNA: TGTGCCAGCAGTAAAACCGCAGGGGTGGCTCAGTACTTC. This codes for CASSKTAGVAQYF.

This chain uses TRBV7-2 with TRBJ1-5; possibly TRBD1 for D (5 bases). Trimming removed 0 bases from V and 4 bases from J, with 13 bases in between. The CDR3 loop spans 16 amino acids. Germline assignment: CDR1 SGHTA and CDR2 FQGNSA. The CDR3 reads CASSLAMTVENQPQHF. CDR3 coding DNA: TGTGCCAGCAGCTTAGCGATGACAGTCGAGAATCAGCCCCAGCATTTT.

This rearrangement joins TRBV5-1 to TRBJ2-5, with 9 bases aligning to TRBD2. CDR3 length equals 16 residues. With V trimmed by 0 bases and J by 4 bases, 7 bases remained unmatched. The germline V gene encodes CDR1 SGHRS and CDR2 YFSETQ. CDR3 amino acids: CASSLGGSGGSETQYF. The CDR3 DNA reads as TGCGCCAGCAGCTTGGGAGGTAGCGGGGGCTCAGAGACCCAGTACTTC.

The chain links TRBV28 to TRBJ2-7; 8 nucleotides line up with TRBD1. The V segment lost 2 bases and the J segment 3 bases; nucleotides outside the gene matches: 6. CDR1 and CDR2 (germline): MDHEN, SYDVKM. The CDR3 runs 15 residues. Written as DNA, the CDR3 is TGTGCCAGCAGTTTAGGTGCAGGGGGCAACTACGAGCAGTACTTC. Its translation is CASSLGAGGNYEQYF.

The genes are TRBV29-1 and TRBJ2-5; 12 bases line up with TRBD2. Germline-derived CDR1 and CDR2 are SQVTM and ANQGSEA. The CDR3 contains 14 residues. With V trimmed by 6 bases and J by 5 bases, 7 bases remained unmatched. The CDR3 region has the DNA TGCAGCGTCTTGACTAGCGGGAGTTTGGAGACCCAGTACTTC. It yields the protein CSVLTSGSLETQYF.

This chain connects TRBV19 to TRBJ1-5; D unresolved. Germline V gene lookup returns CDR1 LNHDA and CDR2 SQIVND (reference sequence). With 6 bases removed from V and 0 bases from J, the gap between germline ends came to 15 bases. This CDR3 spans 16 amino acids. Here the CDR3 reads CASSPPTGVSNQPQHF. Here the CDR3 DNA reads TGTGCCAGTAGCCCACCTACGGGTGTTAGCAATCAGCCCCAGCATTTT. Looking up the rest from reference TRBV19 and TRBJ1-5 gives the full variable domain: DGGITQSPKYLFRKEGQNVTLSCEQNLNHDAMYWYRQDPGQGLRLIYYSQIVNDFQKGDIAEGYSVSREKKESFPLTVTSAQKNPTAFYLCASSPPTGVSNQPQHFGDGTRLSIL.

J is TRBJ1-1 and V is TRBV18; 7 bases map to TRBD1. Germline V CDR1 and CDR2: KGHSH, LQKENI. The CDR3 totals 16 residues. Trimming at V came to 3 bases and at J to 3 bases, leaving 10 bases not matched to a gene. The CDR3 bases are TGTGCCAGCTCACCGTATTTCAGGCAGGGGGACACTGAAGCTTTCTTT. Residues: CASSPYFRQGDTEAFF.

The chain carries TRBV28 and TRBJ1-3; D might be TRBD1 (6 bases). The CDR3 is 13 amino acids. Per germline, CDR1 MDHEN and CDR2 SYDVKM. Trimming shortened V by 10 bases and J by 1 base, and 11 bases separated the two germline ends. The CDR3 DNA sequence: TGTGCCACCAAAGGGGGATCTGGAAACACCATATATTTT. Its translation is CATKGGSGNTIYF.

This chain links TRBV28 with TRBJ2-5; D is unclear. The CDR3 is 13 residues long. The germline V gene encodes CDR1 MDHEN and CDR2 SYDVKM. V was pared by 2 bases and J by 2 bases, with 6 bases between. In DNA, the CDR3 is TGTGCCAGCAGTTTAACGAGACAAGAGACCCAGTACTTC. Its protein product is CASSLTRQETQYF.

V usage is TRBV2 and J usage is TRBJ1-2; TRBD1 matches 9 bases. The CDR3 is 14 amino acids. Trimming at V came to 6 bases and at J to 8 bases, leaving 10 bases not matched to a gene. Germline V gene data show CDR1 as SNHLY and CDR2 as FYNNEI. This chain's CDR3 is CASSLTRTGDGYTF. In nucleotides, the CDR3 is TGTGCCAGCAGCCTTACCCGGACAGGGGACGGCTACACCTTC.

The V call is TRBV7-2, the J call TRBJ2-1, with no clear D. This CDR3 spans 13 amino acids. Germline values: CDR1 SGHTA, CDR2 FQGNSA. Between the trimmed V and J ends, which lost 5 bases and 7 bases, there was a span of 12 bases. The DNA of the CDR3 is TGTGCCAGCAGCCCTCGAGCCCCTAATGAGCAGTTCTTC. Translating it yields CASSPRAPNEQFF.

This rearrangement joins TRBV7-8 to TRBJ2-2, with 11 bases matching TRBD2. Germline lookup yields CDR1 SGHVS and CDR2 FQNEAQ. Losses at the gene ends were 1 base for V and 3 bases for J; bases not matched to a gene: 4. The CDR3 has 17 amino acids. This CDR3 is CASSLGIAGGDTGELFF. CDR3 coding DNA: TGTGCCAGCAGCTTAGGGATAGCGGGAGGGGACACCGGGGAGCTGTTTTTT.